This note documents a single T cell receptor (beta chain) sequence. Antigen specificity is unknown. TCRdb re-called the RT-PCR reads with MiXCR, one entry per CDR3 protein. The table has a few hundred thousand distinct CDR3 sequences, 22% seen once; the top ten hold 10% to 13%. Trimming removed 6 bases from V and 7 bases from J; junction bases left unmatched: 7. The CDR3 runs 15 residues. Germline CDR1 is DFQATT and CDR2 is SNEGSKA (reference sequence). The sample is drawn from a study of response to subunit inactivated influenza vaccine. Study-wide points: There was a suggestion from the authors that each seasonal influenza vaccination recruits few new T cells.

The origin of this receptor is a man between 50 and 70 years old who received an inactivated influenza vaccine. The gene calls are TRBV20-1 and TRBJ2-2, with 14 nucleotides matching TRBD2. Specimen: PBMCs from blood, collected 21 months after vaccination. CDR3 sequence: CSATTSGRALGELFF. The CDR3 DNA reads as TGCAGTGCCACGACTAGCGGGAGGGCCCTCGGGGAGCTGTTTTTT.